Following are 32 T cell receptor beta chains from one sample sequenced in a study of preoperative IRX-2 immunotherapy in early breast cancer. The sample's treatment: preoperative locoregional IRX-2 cytokine immunotherapy. The assay was immunoSEQ multiplex PCR, and TCRdb's table has in-frame clones only and misses some. The table includes a few thousand clones, about 81% detected once. The sample was tumor tissue, taken before IRX-2 immunotherapy. The receptors come from a human donor with breast cancer.

This chain connects TRBV6-8 to TRBJ2-7, with D possibly being TRBD2 (6 bases). The germline V gene has CDR1 MNHGY and CDR2 SAAAGT. This CDR3 has 14 amino acids. V gave up 6 bases and J gave up 6 bases, with 18 bases separating them. CDR3 amino acids: CASSPASGSPEQYF. CDR3 in DNA: TGTGCCAGCAGCCCGGCCTCCGGGAGCCCCGAGCAGTACTTC.

The CDR3 nucleotides read TGTGCCAGCAGTGGAGCTGGGACGGGGGGGCCCCCAGATACGCAGTATTTT. It translates to CASSGAGTGGPPDTQYF. V and J are TRBV6-8 and TRBJ2-3; 8 bases map to TRBD2. There are 17 residues in the CDR3. Germline CDR1 and CDR2: MNHGY and SAAAGT. The trim removed 5 bases at V and 4 bases at J, leaving 14 bases unmatched.

This chain links TRBV19 with TRBJ2-5; D is perhaps TRBD2 (5 bases). The germline V and J ends were trimmed by 8 bases and 1 base, with 17 bases remaining between them. This CDR3 spans 15 amino acids. Per germline, CDR1 LNHDA and CDR2 SQIVND (reference sequence). The CDR3 sequence is CASRLFGEPQETQYF. CDR3 sequence (DNA): TGTGCCAGTCGTCTTTTCGGGGAGCCCCAAGAGACCCAGTACTTC.

The chain has TRBV6-8 and TRBJ2-1, with 9 bases that match TRBD2. Germline CDR1 and CDR2: MNHGY and SAAAGT. This CDR3 contains 15 residues. V dropped 6 bases and J dropped 3; count of bases not matched to a gene: 6. The CDR3 spells CASSWRGGYYNEQFF. Here the CDR3 DNA reads TGTGCCAGCAGCTGGCGGGGGGGGTACTACAATGAGCAGTTCTTC.

This clone was seen just once. The rearrangement links TRBV6-8 to TRBJ1-2; D uncertain. V was trimmed by 7 bases and J by 3 bases, leaving 18 bases between them. The CDR3 contains 15 residues. Germline values: CDR1 MNHGY, CDR2 SAAAGT. The CDR3 sequence: CASTPSPEAYYGYTF. The CDR3, as DNA: TGTGCCAGCACCCCGAGTCCGGAGGCTTACTATGGCTACACCTTC.

This clone appeared a single time. The chain couples TRBV19 to TRBJ2-1; D perhaps matches TRBD2 (5 bases). V dropped 5 bases and J dropped 9 bases, with 17 bases sitting between them. This CDR3 contains 14 residues. Germline CDR1 and CDR2: LNHDA and SQIVND (reference sequence). The DNA for the CDR3 is TGTGCCAGTAGTGCCGCCGACGGACTGACTGAGCAGTTCTTC. This codes for CASSAADGLTEQFF.

The V and J genes are TRBV11-3 and TRBJ2-1; the match to TRBD1 covers 7 bases. This CDR3 has 15 residues. Per germline, CDR1 SGHNT and CDR2 YENEEA. V lost 1 base, J lost 8 bases, and 8 bases stayed unmatched. The CDR3 protein is CASSLGDRHSDEQFF. The CDR3 nucleotides read TGTGCCAGCAGCTTAGGGGACAGACATAGCGATGAGCAGTTCTTC. Using reference TRBV11-3 and TRBJ2-1 for the parts outside the CDR3, the full variable domain is EAGVVQSPRYKIIEKKQPVAFWCNPISGHNTLYWYLQNLGQGPELLIRYENEEAVDDSQLPKDRFSAERLKGVDSTLKIQPAELGDSAVYLCASSLGDRHSDEQFFGPGTRLTVL.

V usage is TRBV6-8 and J usage is TRBJ2-7, with D maybe TRBD1 (5 bases). V was shortened by 0 bases and J by 8 bases, with 17 bases between the two germline ends. The CDR3 spans 15 residues. The germline V gene encodes CDR1 MNHGY and CDR2 SAAAGT. CDR3 nucleotides: TGTGCCAGCAGTTACTCGGGTGGGCAGGGTCGTAAGCAGTACTTC. It encodes CASSYSGGQGRKQYF.

The chain uses TRBV11-3 and TRBJ2-3; the D gene is possibly TRBD2 (6 bases). V lost 4 bases, J lost 2 bases, and 13 bases lay in between. This CDR3 comprises 15 residues. CDR1 and CDR2 from the germline V gene are SGHNT and YENEEA. CDR3 in DNA: TGTGCCAGCAGCTACGCCTCGGGAGACACAGATACGCAGTATTTT. Translated, it gives CASSYASGDTDTQYF. Together with reference TRBV11-3 and TRBJ2-3, the CDR3 gives the full variable domain: EAGVVQSPRYKIIEKKQPVAFWCNPISGHNTLYWYLQNLGQGPELLIRYENEEAVDDSQLPKDRFSAERLKGVDSTLKIQPAELGDSAVYLCASSYASGDTDTQYFGPGTRLTVL.

This clone appeared a few times. The chain recombines TRBV10-2 with TRBJ1-3; the D is unclear. The CDR3 has 14 residues. Per germline, CDR1 WSHSY and CDR2 SAAADI. Trimming cost V 4 bases and J 4 bases, with 11 bases left between them. The CDR3 DNA reads TGCGCCAGCAGTGTGGTGGTGCCGGGAAACACCATATATTTT. It specifies CASSVVVPGNTIYF.

The DNA for the CDR3 is TGTGCCAGCAGCTTAGGTGGGGCAGACTCCACTGAAGCTTTCTTT. Its protein product is CASSLGGADSTEAFF. The V gene is TRBV11-3, the J gene TRBJ1-1; D perhaps matches TRBD1 (5 bases). This CDR3 contains 15 residues. Germline CDR1 is SGHNT and CDR2 is YENEEA. V was cut by 1 base and J by 4 bases, with 13 bases left in between.

V usage is TRBV29-1 and J usage is TRBJ1-2; 7 nucleotides agree with TRBD1. J gave up 3 bases and V 0 bases, and 16 bases lay outside the gene matches. The CDR3 loop spans 18 amino acids. The V gene's germline CDR1 is SQVTM and CDR2 ANQGSEA. The CDR3, as DNA: TGCAGCGTTGAAGATAAGCGGGGCAGGGGGAAAAAAGACTATGGCTACACCTTC. Residues: CSVEDKRGRGKKDYGYTF. Filled out from reference TRBV29-1 and TRBJ1-2, the complete variable domain reads SAVISQKPSRDICQRGTSLTIQCQVDSQVTMMFWYRQQPGQSLTLIATANQGSEATYESGFVIDKFPISRPNLTFSTLTVSNMSPEDSSIYLCSVEDKRGRGKKDYGYTFGSGTRLTVV.

The table lists this clone with a count of one. The chain is built from TRBV29-1 and TRBJ2-7; the match to TRBD1 covers 7 bases. Germline CDR1 SQVTM, CDR2 ANQGSEA. J gave up 3 bases and V 5 bases, and 4 bases lay outside the gene matches. The CDR3 loop spans 12 amino acids. CDR3 sequence reads: CSVYRGGYEQYF. In nucleotides, the CDR3 is TGCAGCGTTTACAGGGGCGGCTACGAGCAGTACTTC.

V and J are TRBV12-5 and TRBJ2-3; no reliable D call. V lost 3 bases, J lost 6 bases, and 4 bases lay in between. This CDR3 contains 11 residues. Germline V gene lookup returns CDR1 LGHNT and CDR2 FRNRAP. DNA for the CDR3: TGTGCTAGTGGTTTTGAGGATACGCAGTATTTT. Amino acid sequence: CASGFEDTQYF.

This chain joins TRBV11-3 and TRBJ2-5; TRBD2 agrees at 7 bases. Germline assignment: CDR1 SGHNT and CDR2 YENEEA. There are 15 residues in the CDR3. V shed 1 base, J shed 5 bases, and the junction held 7 bases outside the gene matches. CDR3 sequence: CASSLGGGASETQYF. The CDR3 region has the DNA TGTGCCAGCAGCTTAGGCGGGGGTGCGTCGGAGACCCAGTACTTC. The whole variable domain, filled in from reference TRBV11-3 and TRBJ2-5, reads EAGVVQSPRYKIIEKKQPVAFWCNPISGHNTLYWYLQNLGQGPELLIRYENEEAVDDSQLPKDRFSAERLKGVDSTLKIQPAELGDSAVYLCASSLGGGASETQYFGPGTRLLVL.

This sequence joins TRBV29-1 and TRBJ2-4; 7 positions match TRBD1. Germline V gene data show CDR1 as SQVTM and CDR2 as ANQGSEA. The CDR3 totals 14 residues. Unmatched junction bases numbered 3, after V lost 4 bases and J lost 0 bases. The CDR3 nucleotides are TGCAGCGTTGTTAAGGGGGCAGCCAAAAACATTCAGTACTTC. Its translation is CSVVKGAAKNIQYF.

This chain uses TRBV7-6 with TRBJ1-5, with 7 bases matching TRBD1. Per germline, CDR1 SGHVS and CDR2 FNYEAQ. V shed 5 bases, J shed 3 bases, and the junction held 7 bases outside the gene matches. The CDR3 consists of 15 residues. The CDR3 bases are TGTGCCAGCAGCCCACAGGGGACAGACAATCAGCCCCAGCATTTT. Its protein product is CASSPQGTDNQPQHF.

The chain has TRBV11-3 and TRBJ1-2; D remains unclear. The CDR3 extends over 15 amino acids. CDR1 and CDR2 from the germline V gene are SGHNT and YENEEA. With 1 base removed from V and 4 bases from J, the gap between germline ends came to 13 bases. CDR3 DNA sequence: TGTGCCAGCAGCTTAGGCGGCAGGAAAACCTATGGCTACACCTTC. It is translated as CASSLGGRKTYGYTF.

This chain connects TRBV28 to TRBJ2-3; D tentatively reads TRBD1 or TRBD2 (6 bases each). The germline V and J ends were trimmed by 1 base and 3 bases, with 11 bases remaining between them. This CDR3 is 15 amino acids long. Germline values: CDR1 MDHEN, CDR2 SYDVKM. In nucleotides, the CDR3 is TGTGCCAGCAGTTTATCGGAGGGGGAGACAGATACGCAGTATTTT. It codes for CASSLSEGETDTQYF.

The chain joins TRBV6-8 to TRBJ2-3, with TRBD2 identical over 12 bases. Germline CDR1 MNHGY, CDR2 SAAAGT. V lost 11 bases, J lost 6 bases, and 18 bases stayed unmatched. This CDR3 region has 17 residues. The CDR3 loop reads CAGPTRTSGDPRDTQYF. CDR3 sequence (DNA): TGTGCCGGACCCACCCGGACTAGCGGGGACCCCCGGGATACGCAGTATTTT.

The V call is TRBV7-6, the J call TRBJ1-3, with D perhaps matching TRBD1 (6 bases). The V end was cut by 6 bases, the J end by 4 bases, with 22 bases between. The germline gives CDR1 SGHVS, CDR2 FNYEAQ. The CDR3 loop spans 17 amino acids. CDR3 sequence (DNA): TGTGCCAGCAGTCGGAGGTGGTTTACTGGACAGGGAAACACCATATATTTT. Amino acids: CASSRRWFTGQGNTIYF.

This clone was detected once. CDR3: CASNTYNEQFF. DNA of the CDR3: TGTGCCAGTAATACCTACAATGAGCAGTTCTTC. The V gene is TRBV19, the J gene TRBJ2-1; D is uncertain. Germline V gene sequence: CDR1 LNHDA, CDR2 SQIVND (reference sequence). The CDR3 is 11 amino acids. Trimming left V 7 bases short and J 2 bases short, with 3 bases between.

The chain carries TRBV19 and TRBJ2-7; D not certain. The CDR3 runs to 15 residues. In germline, CDR1 is LNHDA, CDR2 SQIVND (reference sequence). Between the trimmed V and J ends, which lost 4 bases and 4 bases, there was a span of 17 bases. The DNA for the CDR3 is TGTGCCAGTAGTAGCCAGACCATGATGAAATACGAGCAGTACTTC. It specifies CASSSQTMMKYEQYF.

The genes are TRBV6-8 and TRBJ1-5; the D gene is possibly TRBD1 (6 bases). Trimming removed 7 bases from V and 2 bases from J, with 12 bases in between. Germline CDR1 reads MNHGY; CDR2 reads SAAAGT. The CDR3 is 14 residues long. Here the CDR3 reads CASTDGGRNQPQHF. Here the CDR3 DNA reads TGTGCCAGCACCGACGGGGGGCGCAATCAGCCCCAGCATTTT.

This clone was picked up one time. The chain uses TRBV6-8 and TRBJ2-7; 10 bases map to TRBD2. This CDR3 has 13 amino acids. CDR1 and CDR2 (germline): MNHGY, SAAAGT. The V gene end was trimmed by 8 bases and the J gene end by 3 bases; junction bases not matched to a gene: 4. The CDR3 region has the DNA TGTGCCAGCGGACTAGCGGAAAACTACGAGCAGTACTTC. The encoded protein is CASGLAENYEQYF.

The table lists this clone with a few counts. The chain combines TRBV19 with TRBJ1-2, with 7 bases lining up with TRBD1. This CDR3 region has 14 residues. The germline V gene encodes CDR1 LNHDA and CDR2 SQIVND (reference sequence). V lost 6 bases, J lost 1 base, and 5 bases stayed unmatched. The CDR3 region is CASSTDRLNYGYTF. CDR3 coding DNA: TGTGCCAGTAGCACGGACAGGCTTAACTATGGCTACACCTTC.

This sequence joins TRBV11-3 and TRBJ2-2; D is uncertain. V was shortened by 3 bases and J by 5 bases, with 16 bases between the two germline ends. This CDR3 comprises 16 residues. Germline CDR1 and CDR2: SGHNT and YENEEA. The DNA for the CDR3 is TGTGCCAGCAGCTTCGGGCTCAACAGTCAGACCGGGGAGCTGTTTTTT. It translates to CASSFGLNSQTGELFF.

This clone was detected only once. This chain joins TRBV6-8 and TRBJ1-4; the D is unclear. The CDR3 length is 16 residues. Looked up from germline, CDR1 is MNHGY and CDR2 is SAAAGT. V gave up 0 bases and J gave up 8 bases, with 16 bases separating them. CDR3 sequence reads: CASSYSMEGVREKLFF. CDR3 sequence (DNA): TGTGCCAGCAGTTACTCGATGGAGGGAGTTCGGGAAAAACTGTTTTTT.

The J gene is TRBJ2-5, the V gene TRBV19; D uncertain. Germline V gene data show CDR1 as LNHDA and CDR2 as SQIVND (reference sequence). The CDR3 has 13 residues. V was cut by 2 bases and J by 1 base, with 5 bases left in between. CDR3 in DNA: TGTGCCAGTAGTATACAGTCCCAAGAGACCCAGTACTTC. Protein product: CASSIQSQETQYF.

The chain couples TRBV9 to TRBJ1-1; no clear D gene. The CDR3 extends over 15 amino acids. Deletions cut 4 bases from V and 1 base from J, with 14 bases between. Germline V CDR1 and CDR2: SGDLS, YYNGEE. The chain's CDR3 is CASSPQIKPNTEAFF. DNA for the CDR3: TGTGCCAGCAGCCCCCAAATTAAGCCGAACACTGAAGCTTTCTTT. The whole variable domain, remainder taken from reference TRBV9 and TRBJ1-1, is DSGVTQTPKHLITATGQRVTLRCSPRSGDLSVYWYQQSLDQGLQFLIQYYNGEERAKGNILERFSAQQFPDLHSELNLSSLELGDSALYFCASSPQIKPNTEAFFGQGTRLTVV.

The DNA for the CDR3 is TGCGCCAGCAGTGAGTCGCCCGTACAAGAGACCCAGTACTTC. Translation gives CASSESPVQETQYF. The rearrangement joins TRBV10-2 to TRBJ2-5; D remains unclear. V was pared by 0 bases and J by 2 bases, with 7 bases between. Germline CDR1 reads WSHSY; CDR2 reads SAAADI. The CDR3 is 14 residues long.

The V call is TRBV19, the J call TRBJ1-5; unclear D gene. Germline V CDR1 and CDR2: LNHDA, SQIVND (reference sequence). The CDR3 covers 12 residues. With 8 bases removed from V and 6 bases from J, the gap between germline ends came to 11 bases. In nucleotides, the CDR3 is TGTGCCAGTCTTGGGATGAGTCAGCCCCAGCATTTT. It yields the protein CASLGMSQPQHF.